The clone carrying this TCR beta chain was seen only once. What it binds is not known. The CDR3 contains 16 residues. V shed 8 bases, J shed 5 bases, and the junction held 15 bases outside the gene matches. In germline, CDR1 is SGHVS, CDR2 FQNEAQ. The data were obtained in a study of cytomegalovirus exposure and HLA in healthy donors. Sequenced by immunoSEQ multiplex PCR; TCRdb stores in-frame clones only, minus some. Of roughly 100,000 clones listed, over 85% are singletons. Study results and caveats: Usually a TCR sequence was rare, but some public TCRs were found in many donors. In the approximately 120 validation repertoires, a later analysis found that first-cohort TCR clusters tended to co-occur.

Material for sequencing was PBMCs. The sequence was obtained from a woman under 30 in good health and CMV-seronegative. The chain carries TRBV7-8 and TRBJ2-3; the match to TRBD2 covers 8 bases. For the CDR3, the DNA is TGTGCCAGCCGCGCAAGAGTCGGGGGGGCTTTAGATACGCAGTATTTT. This translates into CASRARVGGALDTQYF.